The subject of this entry is one T cell receptor (beta chain). As yet, its antigen is unknown. CDR1 is LNHDA and CDR2 is SQIVND in the germline V gene (reference sequence). V lost 3 bases and J 4 bases, leaving 9 bases between the germline ends. CDR3 length: 13 residues. One entry per CDR3 protein, called by TCRdb with MiXCR from the reads. The table shows 200,000 to 300,000 distinct CDR3 sequences, with 12% occurring only once. The entry originates in a study of T cell repertoires in cytomegalovirus infection. Overall study findings and caveats: Across the ex vivo response, the dominant clonotypes were HLA-C-restricted CMV-specific TCR beta clonotypes. Cumulated frequencies of public TCR beta families served to identify carriers of CMV plus the relevant HLA.

The V call is TRBV19, the J call TRBJ2-5; D is perhaps TRBD2 (5 bases). The TCR sequence derives from a human donor in good health (CMV status not recorded). Some clones in this sample may be carry-over from other donors' samples. Sequenced input: PBMCs. For the CDR3, the DNA is TGTGCCAGTAGTATCGACTACTTAGAGACCCAGTACTTC. Translated: CASSIDYLETQYF.